The 25 T cell receptor beta chains reported below all come from one sample, sequenced in a study of metastatic and nonmetastatic thyroid tumors (TCRdb year 2020). Before undergoing thyroid surgery, none of the patients had been given any kind of treatment. Library construction relied on PCR. Sequencer: Illumina HiSeq 4000. TCRdb cleaned the public reads at Q25 with fastp, built clones with MiXCR and kept in-frame beta chains. Across this sample there are fewer than 40,000 clones, with around 15% seen only once. About 3.4% of the sample rests with the top ten. Sequencing was carried out using blood. The receptors derive from a female donor with papillary thyroid cancer or a benign thyroid nodule (not recorded which). Some clones in this sample may be carry-over from other donors' samples.

This clone was seen at least ten times. The V and J genes are TRBV5-1 and TRBJ1-3; D ambiguous. This CDR3 contains 13 residues. V lost 5 bases to trimming and J lost 0 bases, with 6 bases between them. Germline V gives CDR1 SGHRS, CDR2 YFSETQ. The CDR3, as DNA: TGCGCCAGCAGGACACTCTCTGGAAACACCATATATTTT. It encodes CASRTLSGNTIYF.

At least ten counts were recorded for this clone. The V gene is TRBV9, the J gene TRBJ1-1, with D perhaps TRBD1 (6 bases). Germline V CDR1 and CDR2: SGDLS, YYNGEE. This CDR3 has 16 amino acids. Trimming took off 3 bases at V and 4 bases at J, with 19 bases between the two ends. In nucleotides, the CDR3 is TGTGCCAGCAGCGCTCCGGAGGGGGTTCAGACCACTGAAGCTTTCTTT. It codes for CASSAPEGVQTTEAFF.

This clone was picked up many times. The chain links TRBV7-3 to TRBJ2-1, with 10 bases identical to TRBD2. Germline V gives CDR1 SGHTA, CDR2 FQGTGA. The CDR3 is 14 residues long. V gave up 4 bases and J gave up 4 bases; unmatched junction bases: 1. In DNA, the CDR3 is TGTGCCAGCAGCTCAGCGGGAGGGTACAATGAGCAGTTCTTC. Translating gives CASSSAGGYNEQFF.

This clone was counted many times. The rearrangement joins TRBV30 to TRBJ2-1, with no clear D. V was cut by 0 bases and J by 1 base, with 10 bases left in between. This CDR3 comprises 15 residues. The germline V gene has CDR1 GTSNPN and CDR2 SVGIG (reference sequence). DNA of the CDR3: TGTGCCTGGAGTGTGGCACCATATTCCTACAATGAGCAGTTCTTC. Protein sequence: CAWSVAPYSYNEQFF.

This clone was counted many times. The rearrangement uses TRBV28 and TRBJ1-5, with a weak D call TRBD1 (6 bases). CDR1 and CDR2 (germline): MDHEN, SYDVKM. This CDR3 is built from 20 residues. V shed 6 bases and J shed 0 bases, with 27 bases lying between them. The CDR3 sequence is CASRDWATSDRRYSNQPQHF. CDR3 nucleotide sequence: TGTGCCAGCAGGGATTGGGCGACCTCGGACAGAAGGTATAGCAATCAGCCCCAGCATTTT.

This clone was seen at least ten times. J is TRBJ2-1 and V is TRBV6-4, with 9 bases that match TRBD2. J was trimmed by 4 bases and V by 2 bases; bases with no gene match: 0. The CDR3 has 14 residues. The V gene's germline CDR1 is MRHNA and CDR2 SNTAGT. Here the CDR3 reads CASSDAGGYNEQFF. CDR3 in DNA: TGTGCCAGCAGTGACGCGGGAGGGTACAATGAGCAGTTCTTC.

The chain joins TRBV9 to TRBJ2-1; D ambiguous. CDR1 is SGDLS, CDR2 YYNGEE, per germline. V was trimmed by 6 bases and J by 3 bases, leaving 16 bases between them. The CDR3 sequence is 15 residues long. The CDR3 spells CASTRTGEFYNEQFF. CDR3 nucleotides: TGTGCCAGCACCCGAACCGGAGAGTTCTACAATGAGCAGTTCTTC.

In this sample, this clone turned up many times. This sequence joins TRBV10-3 and TRBJ1-6; TRBD1 matches at 8 bases. Germline loops: CDR1 ENHRY, CDR2 SYGVKD. This CDR3 is 14 amino acids long. Trimming took 4 bases from V and 8 from J; bases not matched to a gene: 4. CDR3 DNA: TGTGCCATCAGTGCGACAGGGGCAGATTCACCCCTCCACTTT. It encodes CAISATGADSPLHF.

Notes on this clone: This may be a read error: a much more frequent sequence differs by one nucleotide. The rearrangement uses TRBV28 and TRBJ2-3, with D perhaps matching TRBD1 (5 bases). Germline CDR1 and CDR2: MDHEN and SYDVKM. The CDR3 length is 15 residues. V shed 7 bases and J shed 2 bases, with 16 bases lying between them. The CDR3 DNA is TGTGCCAGCATCCCGGTAGGACAAACCACAGATACGCAGTATTTT. Residues: CASIPVGQTTDTQYF.

The chain uses TRBV6-1 and TRBJ1-1, with a possible D match to TRBD1 (5 bases). The germline V and J ends were trimmed by 8 bases and 5 bases, with 18 bases remaining between them. Germline CDR1 is MNHNS and CDR2 is SASEGT. The CDR3 length is 14 residues. CDR3 loop: CASCATAKGTEAFF. The CDR3 bases are TGTGCCAGCTGTGCCACAGCGAAGGGGACTGAAGCTTTCTTT.

This clone was recorded many times. This could be a read error, since a much larger clone is one nucleotide away. The DNA is left out, because the CDR3 cannot be placed on it with certainty; the CDR3 is given as TCRdb lists it. The J gene is TRBJ2-7, the V gene TRBV7-6; TRBD1, the D gene given by the table, was not confirmed from the DNA. The CDR3 is 14 residues long, ends included. Germline loops: CDR1 SGHVS, CDR2 FNYEAQ. This chain's CDR3 is CASSFAGGTYEQCF.

This clone was picked up many times. The chain joins TRBV7-9 to TRBJ1-2; D is uncertain. Germline values: CDR1 SEHNR, CDR2 FQNEAQ (reference sequence). V dropped 10 bases and J dropped 5 bases, with 14 bases sitting between them. This CDR3 has 12 amino acids. The CDR3 sequence is CAIRPMKYGYTF. The CDR3, as DNA: TGTGCCATAAGACCCATGAAGTATGGCTACACCTTC.

This clone was seen ten or more times. The chain recombines TRBV12-3 or TRBV12-4 with TRBJ2-2; D not certain. V dropped 6 bases and J dropped 2 bases, with 13 bases sitting between them. The CDR3 covers 15 residues. The CDR3 bases are TGTGCCAGCAGCCCCCCCCTGGACAACACCGGGGAGCTGTTTTTT. It specifies CASSPPLDNTGELFF.

At least ten counts were recorded for this clone. The chain has TRBV20-1 and TRBJ1-2, with D hard to call. The CDR3 is made up of 12 amino acids. The germline V and J ends were trimmed by 3 bases and 8 bases, with 13 bases remaining between them. The germline V gene encodes CDR1 DFQATT and CDR2 SNEGSKA (reference sequence). Written as DNA, the CDR3 is TGCAGTGCTAGTGCCCCTGGGTTCGGCTACACCTTC. The encoded protein is CSASAPGFGYTF.

This sequence joins TRBV10-3 and TRBJ2-7; 8 bases agree with TRBD2. Losses at the gene ends were 4 bases for V and 1 base for J; bases not matched to a gene: 15. The CDR3 has 18 amino acids. Germline CDR1 is ENHRY and CDR2 is SYGVKD. CDR3 bases: TGTGCCATCAGTGGGCGAGTTCGCACTCCTAGCGGGTCCTACGAGCAGTACTTC. Its protein is CAISGRVRTPSGSYEQYF.

This clone was detected ten times or more. The genes are TRBV20-1 and TRBJ1-1; D not resolved. V lost 0 bases to trimming and J lost 3 bases, with 8 bases between them. CDR3 length equals 13 residues. Germline CDR1 reads DFQATT; CDR2 reads SNEGSKA (reference sequence). CDR3 residues: CSARDRRDTEAFF. The DNA for the CDR3 is TGCAGTGCTAGAGATCGGCGGGACACTGAAGCTTTCTTT.

Many counts were recorded for this clone. The V and J genes are TRBV30 and TRBJ1-1; D might be TRBD1 (6 bases). V lost 8 bases and J lost 0, with 16 bases in between. Per the germline V gene, CDR1 is GTSNPN and CDR2 is SVGIG (reference sequence). The length of the CDR3 is 14 residues. The CDR3 region has the DNA TGTGCCGTGACCCAGGGGAACATGAACACTGAAGCTTTCTTT. It specifies CAVTQGNMNTEAFF.

This clone was seen at least ten times. This chain links TRBV7-2 with TRBJ2-1, with 10 bases matching TRBD1. This CDR3 spans 15 amino acids. V was pared by 5 bases and J by 4 bases, with 5 bases of the junction left unmatched. Germline V CDR1 and CDR2: SGHTA, FQGNSA. The CDR3 loop reads CASSARTGGYNEQFF. CDR3 coding DNA: TGTGCCAGCAGCGCCAGGACAGGGGGTTACAATGAGCAGTTCTTC.

This clone was detected ten times or more. V and J are TRBV30 and TRBJ1-1; no clear D gene. The CDR3 is 11 amino acids. Germline V lookup: CDR1 GTSNPN, CDR2 SVGIG (reference sequence). Trimming took 3 bases from V and 4 from J, leaving 6 bases between them. CDR3 loop: CAWSRSTEAFF. As DNA, the CDR3 is TGTGCCTGGAGCCGCAGCACTGAAGCTTTCTTT.

This clone came up many times. This chain links TRBV20-1 with TRBJ2-1, with 9 bases aligning to TRBD2. This CDR3 has 15 residues. CDR1 and CDR2 from the germline V gene are DFQATT and SNEGSKA (reference sequence). V shed 0 bases and J 7 bases; nucleotides not matched to a gene: 7. CDR3 sequence (DNA): TGCAGTGCTAGAGATATCGCTAGCGGGGTAAATGAGCAGTTCTTC. Its protein product is CSARDIASGVNEQFF.

This clone was counted ten times or more. With a much larger clone just one base away, this may be a read error. The rearrangement uses TRBV30 and TRBJ1-2, with unresolved D. Per the germline V gene, CDR1 is GTSNPN and CDR2 is SVGIG (reference sequence). The CDR3 contains 11 residues. Written as DNA, the CDR3 is TGTGCCTGGAGGTCGTGGTATGGCGACACCTTC. Its protein product is CAWRSWYGDTF.

This clone was observed many times. The V call is TRBV27, the J call TRBJ2-7, with D possibly TRBD2 on 5 matching bases. CDR1 MNHEY and CDR2 SMNVEV come from the germline V gene (reference sequence). The CDR3 is 14 residues long. V shed 4 bases and J shed 0 bases, with 10 bases lying between them. The CDR3 reads CASSSRTSSYEQYF. The CDR3 nucleotides are TGTGCCAGCAGTTCAAGGACTTCCTCCTACGAGCAGTACTTC.

This clone was observed a handful of times. With a much larger clone just one base away, this may be a read error. The chain recombines TRBV6-1 with TRBJ2-7; 9 positions agree with TRBD1. The CDR3 is made up of 13 amino acids. Germline assignment: CDR1 MNHNS and CDR2 SASEGT. CDR3 nucleotide sequence: TGTGCCAGCAAGGGGACAGGGTCCTACGGGCAGTACTTC. It specifies CASKGTGSYGQYF.

This clone was observed many times. The chain is built from TRBV19 and TRBJ2-1; D tentatively reads TRBD1 or TRBD2 (6 bases each). CDR1 and CDR2 from the germline V gene are LNHDA and SQIVND (reference sequence). The CDR3 is 13 amino acids. Trimming removed 5 bases from V and 6 bases from J, with 11 bases in between. The CDR3 DNA is TGTGCCAGTAGTTTGGGGGGCCGCAATGAGCAGTTCTTC. This translates into CASSLGGRNEQFF.

Worth noting for this clone: The germline gene is not matched at one end of the junction; a read error may be the cause. V usage is TRBV20-1 and J usage is TRBJ2-2; the match to TRBD1 covers 7 bases. Germline assignment: CDR1 DFQATT and CDR2 SNEGSKA (reference sequence). The CDR3 contains 14 residues. CDR3 sequence: CSARSTGPAGEMFF. The DNA for the CDR3 is TGCAGTGCTAGATCGACAGGGCCGGCCGGGGAGATGTTTTTT.